Listed below are T cell receptor beta chains from one sample, sequenced in a study of cytomegalovirus exposure and HLA in healthy donors. The method was immunoSEQ multiplex PCR; TCRdb's version includes in-frame clones alone and lacks a portion of them. This sample contains 75,000 to 80,000 clones. The sequenced material came from PBMCs. The origin of the receptors is a young man in good health and CMV-seropositive. Both conserved end residues are part of each CDR3. The order of the fields is D gene, V gene, J gene, CDR3 protein, CDR3 DNA. A D gene is named only where the DNA matches it firmly.

>TRBD1|TRBV28|TRBJ1-4
CASSSGTENEKLFF
TGTGCCAGCAGTTCCGGGACAGAGAATGAAAAACTGTTTTTT
>TRBD1|TRBV5-6|TRBJ1-6
CASNAGTGSSYNSPLHF
TGTGCCAGCAACGCCGGGACAGGGAGCTCCTATAATTCACCCCTCCACTTT
>-|TRBV9|TRBJ1-3
CASSSGLENTIYF
TGTGCCAGCAGCTCAGGGTTGGAAAACACCATATATTTT
>TRBD1|TRBV5-1|TRBJ2-1
CASSGQGGIGEQFF
TGCGCCAGCAGCGGACAGGGTGGGATCGGTGAGCAGTTCTTC
>-|TRBV7-9|TRBJ1-5
CASSPTGSNQPQHF
TGTGCCAGCAGCCCGACAGGTAGCAATCAGCCCCAGCATTTT
>-|TRBV5-4|TRBJ1-2
CASSLSRGPGYTF
TGTGCCAGCAGCTTGAGCAGGGGTCCTGGCTACACCTTC
>TRBD2|TRBV5-8|TRBJ2-7
CASSLWNQVSGNPREQYF
TGTGCCAGCAGCTTGTGGAACCAAGTAAGCGGGAACCCTCGCGAGCAGTACTTC
>-|TRBV7-6|TRBJ1-1
CASSLQVNTEAFF
TGTGCCAGCAGCTTACAGGTTAACACTGAAGCTTTCTTT
>TRBD1|TRBV19|TRBJ2-1
CASSMGTGYNEQFF
TGTGCCAGTAGTATGGGGACAGGCTACAATGAGCAGTTCTTC
>-|TRBV6-5|TRBJ2-1
CASRAGSYNEQFF
TGTGCCAGCAGGGCGGGGTCCTACAATGAGCAGTTCTTC
>-|TRBV4-1|TRBJ2-7
CASSPDAGEQYF
TGCGCCAGCAGCCCCGATGCGGGCGAGCAGTACTTC
>TRBD1|TRBV5-5|TRBJ1-5
CASSLRRDSQNQPQHF
TGTGCCAGCAGCTTGCGCCGGGACAGCCAGAATCAGCCCCAGCATTTT
>-|TRBV7-8|TRBJ1-3
CASSLATAYSGNTIYF
TGTGCCAGCAGCTTAGCGACAGCTTACTCTGGAAACACCATATATTTT
>-|TRBV30|TRBJ1-4
CAWSVQFEKLFF
TGTGCCTGGAGTGTACAGTTTGAAAAACTGTTTTTT
>TRBD1|TRBV11-2|TRBJ2-7
CASSTGTGTYEQYF
TGTGCCAGCAGTACCGGGACAGGAACCTACGAGCAGTACTTC
>TRBD1|TRBV14|TRBJ1-2
CASSQATGANYGYTF
TGTGCCAGCAGCCAAGCGACAGGGGCTAACTATGGCTACACCTTC
>-|TRBV7-9|TRBJ1-2
CASSPGTSGGGYTF
TGTGCCAGCAGCCCCGGGACGTCCGGGGGGGGCTACACCTTC
>TRBD1|TRBV4-2|TRBJ2-2
CASSSTGDSTGELFF
TGTGCCAGCAGCTCGACAGGGGACAGCACCGGGGAGCTGTTTTTT
>TRBD1|TRBV5-4|TRBJ1-3
CASSPRDRGSGNTIYF
TGTGCCAGCAGCCCTAGGGACAGAGGCTCTGGAAACACCATATATTTT
>TRBD1|TRBV7-2|TRBJ1-5
CASSPDRGQPQHF
TGTGCCAGCAGCCCGGACAGGGGACAGCCCCAGCATTTT